The rows below give T cell receptor beta chains drawn from one sample of a study of shared clonotypes between healthy human individuals. Clones were sequenced by immunoSEQ multiplex PCR, and TCRdb holds only the in-frame ones, with some missing. The table lists roughly 2,300,000 clones, roughly 92% of them singletons, with about 0.36% in the top ten. Source material: naive CD4+ T cells from PBMCs. The source of these receptors is a young man in good health. Some clones in this sample may be carry-over from other donors' samples. Both conserved end residues are part of each CDR3. A D gene is named only where the DNA matches it firmly. Clone sizes are given selectively: once, few, many, or a class where the clone is expanded.

D gene	V gene	J gene	clone size	CDR3 protein	CDR3 DNA
TRBD1	TRBV7-2	TRBJ2-1	NA	CASSLLGPGGNNEQFF	TGTGCCAGCAGCCTGCTTGGGCCAGGGGGAAACAATGAGCAGTTCTTC
NA	TRBV28	TRBJ1-2	NA	CASRDITNYGYTF	TGTGCCAGCAGGGACATAACTAACTATGGCTACACCTTC
NA	TRBV5-4	TRBJ1-5	NA	CASSRFSDRPNQPQHF	TGTGCCAGCAGCCGATTCAGTGACAGACCAAATCAGCCCCAGCATTTT
NA	TRBV25-1	TRBJ2-7	NA	CASSELSPYEQYF	TGTGCCAGCAGTGAGCTATCCCCCTACGAGCAGTACTTC
TRBD2	TRBV5-6	TRBJ2-6	NA	CASIRGTSGTGANVLTF	TGTGCCAGCATTCGGGGGACTAGCGGGACTGGGGCCAACGTCCTGACTTTC
TRBD2	TRBV27	TRBJ2-1	NA	CASSQSGRAVGEQFF	TGTGCCAGCAGTCAGAGCGGGAGGGCCGTCGGTGAGCAGTTCTTC
TRBD2	TRBV6-6	TRBJ2-1	NA	CASSRTSGRGNEQFF	TGTGCCAGCAGTCGGACTAGCGGGAGAGGCAATGAGCAGTTCTTC
NA	TRBV28	TRBJ1-1	NA	CASSLTGGTEAFF	TGTGCCAGCAGTTTGACAGGCGGCACTGAAGCTTTCTTT
TRBD2	TRBV10-3	TRBJ2-1	NA	CAIRGLAGGSGEQFF	TGTGCCATCAGGGGACTAGCGGGAGGATCGGGCGAGCAGTTCTTC
TRBD2	TRBV5-1	TRBJ2-1	NA	CASSLVSSGRAREQFF	TGCGCCAGCAGCTTGGTTTCTAGCGGGAGGGCCAGGGAGCAGTTCTTC
NA	TRBV2	TRBJ1-1	NA	CASSEGLPNTEAFF	TGTGCCAGCTCAGAGGGACTCCCGAACACTGAAGCTTTCTTT
NA	TRBV15	TRBJ2-7	NA	CATVRASYEQYF	TGTGCCACCGTTAGGGCTAGTTACGAGCAGTACTTC
TRBD1	TRBV5-4	TRBJ2-5	NA	CASSRTGLGETQYF	TGTGCCAGCAGCCGGACAGGGCTGGGGGAGACCCAGTACTTC
NA	TRBV7-3	TRBJ2-1	NA	CASSLVGAADSYNEQFF	TGTGCCAGCAGCTTAGTAGGAGCCGCGGACTCCTACAATGAGCAGTTCTTC
NA	TRBV11-2	TRBJ1-2	NA	CASSPRGSGYTF	TGTGCCAGCAGCCCGCGGGGTTCCGGCTACACCTTC
NA	TRBV4-3	TRBJ2-1	NA	CASSQDRFYNEQFF	TGCGCCAGCAGCCAAGACAGATTCTACAATGAGCAGTTCTTC
TRBD1	TRBV18	TRBJ1-1	NA	CASSPPDRYNLEAFF	TGTGCCAGCTCACCACCGGACAGGTATAATCTAGAAGCTTTCTTT
TRBD1	TRBV7-2	TRBJ1-4	NA	CASSRQGATNEKLFF	TGTGCCAGCAGCAGACAGGGGGCAACTAATGAAAAACTGTTTTTT
TRBD1	TRBV29-1	TRBJ2-5	NA	CSVERGRLETQYF	TGCAGCGTCGAAAGGGGGCGCTTGGAGACCCAGTACTTC
TRBD1	TRBV28	TRBJ1-2	NA	CATQTGLDGYTF	TGTGCCACTCAGACAGGGCTGGATGGCTACACCTTC
TRBD1	TRBV2	TRBJ1-2	NA	CASGGQGSNYGYTF	TGTGCCAGCGGAGGACAGGGTTCAAACTATGGCTACACCTTC
NA	TRBV10-3	TRBJ1-2	NA	CAISTAGTTPNYGYTF	TGTGCCATCAGTACGGCCGGGACAACACCTAACTATGGCTACACCTTC
TRBD1	TRBV5-1	TRBJ1-5	NA	CASSLLGTGNQPQHF	TGCGCCAGCAGCTTACTCGGGACAGGGAACCAGCCCCAGCATTTT
NA	TRBV6-1	TRBJ1-5	NA	CASSDFRWGVGQPQHF	TGTGCCAGCAGTGACTTCCGGTGGGGGGTAGGGCAGCCCCAGCATTTT
NA	TRBV7-9	TRBJ1-1	NA	CASSLVREINTEAFF	TGTGCCAGCAGCTTAGTCAGGGAGATCAACACTGAAGCTTTCTTT
TRBD2	TRBV4-1	TRBJ2-7	NA	CASSLGAGGPYEQYF	TGCGCCAGCAGCCTCGGAGCGGGAGGGCCCTACGAGCAGTACTTC
NA	TRBV5-5	TRBJ2-5	NA	CASSETDPGAQYF	TGTGCCAGCAGTGAGACTGACCCAGGGGCCCAGTACTTC
NA	TRBV27	TRBJ2-3	NA	CASSLEVTDTQYF	TGTGCCAGCAGTTTAGAGGTAACAGATACGCAGTATTTT
NA	TRBV4-1	TRBJ2-5	NA	CASSHNRGGRETQYF	TGCGCCAGCAGCCACAACAGGGGAGGCCGAGAGACCCAGTACTTC
TRBD1	TRBV2	TRBJ2-7	NA	CASSYLTGDAEQYF	TGTGCCAGCAGCTACTTGACAGGGGACGCCGAGCAGTACTTC
NA	TRBV5-6	TRBJ2-1	NA	CASSLELAGQGAYNEQFF	TGTGCCAGCAGCTTGGAATTGGCCGGGCAAGGGGCCTACAATGAGCAGTTCTTC
TRBD1	TRBV18	TRBJ2-1	NA	CASSIGTGGYNEQFF	TGTGCCAGCTCCATCGGGACAGGAGGATACAATGAGCAGTTCTTC
TRBD1	TRBV5-6	TRBJ2-2	NA	CASSSGTGLTGELFF	TGTGCCAGCAGCTCCGGGACAGGGCTCACCGGGGAGCTGTTTTTT
NA	TRBV5-1	TRBJ2-7	NA	CASSLGVTTYEQYF	TGCGCCAGCAGCTTGGGCGTCACAACCTACGAGCAGTACTTC
TRBD2	TRBV7-3	TRBJ2-3	few	CASSPGLAGAGDTQYF	TGTGCCAGCAGCCCTGGGCTAGCGGGAGCGGGTGATACGCAGTATTTT
NA	TRBV27	TRBJ1-5	NA	CASSLLAGEGQPQHF	TGTGCCAGCAGTTTATTGGCCGGGGAGGGGCAGCCCCAGCATTTT
NA	TRBV19	TRBJ1-2	NA	CASSIAAVGSGGYTF	TGTGCCAGTAGTATAGCCGCGGTCGGGTCAGGGGGCTACACCTTC
TRBD1	TRBV28	TRBJ2-7	NA	CASGGQGAVFPEQYF	TGTGCCAGCGGGGGACAGGGGGCGGTTTTCCCCGAGCAGTACTTC
NA	TRBV9	TRBJ2-7	NA	CASSVGNRGGEQYF	TGTGCCAGCAGCGTAGGGAACAGGGGGGGCGAGCAGTACTTC
TRBD1	TRBV5-1	TRBJ2-3	NA	CASTTKGAHTDTQYF	TGCGCCAGCACCACCAAGGGGGCCCACACAGATACGCAGTATTTT
TRBD1	TRBV7-8	TRBJ1-1	NA	CASSLDRGLNTEAFF	TGTGCCAGCAGCTTAGACAGGGGTTTGAACACTGAAGCTTTCTTT
NA	TRBV18	TRBJ1-5	NA	CASSPGKRGSNQPQHF	TGTGCCAGCTCACCCGGGAAGAGAGGGAGCAATCAGCCCCAGCATTTT
NA	TRBV6-1	TRBJ2-5	NA	CASSPLGSTWGTQYF	TGTGCCAGCAGCCCACTGGGTTCAACCTGGGGGACCCAGTACTTC
TRBD1	TRBV6-1	TRBJ2-1	NA	CASRTGTGGLGEQFF	TGTGCCAGCAGGACGGGGACAGGGGGGTTAGGTGAGCAGTTCTTC